This T cell receptor beta chain is from a study of cytomegalovirus exposure and HLA in healthy donors. The CDR3 contains 15 residues. Germline V gene lookup returns CDR1 SGHTA and CDR2 FQGTGA. Trimming at V came to 1 base and at J to 2 bases, leaving 1 base not matched to a gene. Researchers ran the PCR with 60 Vbeta and 13 Jbeta primers. Clones were read by immunoSEQ multiplex PCR, and TCRdb kept only the in-frame ones, dropping some. Here the sample spans 75,000 to 90,000 clones, 70% to 75% being singletons. The sequenced sample consisted of PBMCs. This receptor was taken from a man aged 55-75 years in good health and CMV-seronegative. The chain is built from TRBV7-3 and TRBJ2-3; TRBD2 aligns across 9 bases. CDR3 bases: TGTGCCAGCAGCTTAATAGCGGGAGTCACAGATACGCAGTATTTT. It encodes CASSLIAGVTDTQYF.